The next 3 T cell receptor beta chains were all read from a single sample in a study of blood T cells in healthy people across ages. Primers used in a second PCR of about 7 to 12 cycles were a sample-barcoded 5' primer and a J-beta primer mix. In TCRdb, the 5' RACE reads were re-called with MiXCR into one record per CDR3 protein. The table includes roughly 800,000 distinct CDR3 sequences, less than 70% detected once. The sequenced material came from blood. These receptor sequences come from a man aged 80 or over in good health.

This chain links TRBV20-1 with TRBJ1-5; D remains unclear. V was shortened by 2 bases and J by 3 bases, with 11 bases between the two germline ends. This CDR3 has 14 amino acids. Germline CDR1 and CDR2: DFQATT and SNEGSKA (reference sequence). The CDR3 here is CSARWAAANQPQHF. The CDR3 DNA is TGCAGTGCTAGATGGGCCGCGGCCAATCAGCCCCAGCATTTT.

The chain joins TRBV6-5 to TRBJ1-1; D not certain. This CDR3 is 12 amino acids long. The germline CDR1 and CDR2 sequences are MNHEY and SVGAGI. The V and J ends lost 10 bases and 8 bases respectively, with 17 bases between them. The CDR3 bases are TGTGCCACCACGGCCCCGACGGCGGAAGCTTTCTTT. Encoded protein: CATTAPTAEAFF.

The chain couples TRBV6-5 to TRBJ2-5; possibly TRBD1 for D (6 bases). The J call is doubtful: the DNA matches TRBJ2-7 better. CDR3 length: 15 residues. Germline CDR1 and CDR2: MNHEY and SVGAGI. The CDR3 DNA is TGTGCCAGCAGTCCCCTACCCGGGACAACTTACGAGCAGTACTTC. It yields the protein CASSPLPGTTYEQYF.